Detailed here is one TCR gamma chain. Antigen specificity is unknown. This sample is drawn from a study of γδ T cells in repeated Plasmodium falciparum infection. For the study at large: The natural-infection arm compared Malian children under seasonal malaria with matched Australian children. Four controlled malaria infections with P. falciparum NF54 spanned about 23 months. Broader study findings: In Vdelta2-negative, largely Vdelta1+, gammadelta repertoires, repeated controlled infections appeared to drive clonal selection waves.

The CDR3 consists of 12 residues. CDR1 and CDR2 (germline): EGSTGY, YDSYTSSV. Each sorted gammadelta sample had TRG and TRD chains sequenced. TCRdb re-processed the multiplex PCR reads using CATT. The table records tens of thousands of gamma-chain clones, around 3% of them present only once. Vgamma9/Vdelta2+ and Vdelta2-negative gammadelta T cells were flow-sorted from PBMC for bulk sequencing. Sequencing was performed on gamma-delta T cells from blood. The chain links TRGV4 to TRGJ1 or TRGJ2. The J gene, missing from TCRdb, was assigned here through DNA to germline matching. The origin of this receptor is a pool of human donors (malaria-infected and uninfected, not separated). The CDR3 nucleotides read TGTGCACCTGGGATGGGCACGACAAAGAAACTCTTT. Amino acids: CAPGMGTTKKLF.